Shown below are 11 T cell receptor beta chains from a single sample sequenced in a study of CD8+CD57+ T cells in acquired aplastic anemia. The template for TCR beta VDJ and CDR3 sequence profiling was genomic DNA. One entry per CDR3 protein, called by TCRdb with MiXCR from the reads. The sample records 200,000 to 250,000 distinct CDR3 sequences, 34% being singletons. The sequencing sample was made of sorted CD4+, CD8+, or CD8+CD57+ T cells (not recorded which) from PBMCs. The receptor set was obtained from a human donor in good health, serving as a control.

This clonotype was seen repeatedly, ten times or more. The rearrangement joins TRBV15 to TRBJ1-4; D call uncertain. The CDR3 sequence is 12 residues long. The germline V gene encodes CDR1 LNHNV and CDR2 YYDKDF (reference sequence). Trimming shortened V by 3 bases and J by 5 bases, and 4 bases separated the two germline ends. Written as DNA, the CDR3 is TGTGCCACCAGCAGGATGAATGAAAAACTGTTTTTT. As protein: CATSRMNEKLFF.

The table lists this clonotype with many counts. This chain joins TRBV12-3 or TRBV12-4 and TRBJ2-7, with TRBD2 identical over 7 bases. This CDR3 is 13 amino acids long. The V gene end was trimmed by 6 bases and the J gene end by 3 bases; junction bases not matched to a gene: 5. In DNA form, the CDR3 reads TGTGCCAGCAGCTATCGGGGGGTCTACGAGCAGTACTTC. Its protein product is CASSYRGVYEQYF.

The V and J genes are TRBV20-1 and TRBJ2-3, with D perhaps matching TRBD2 (6 bases). CDR3 length: 13 residues. Trimming removed 3 bases at V and 1 base at J, with 8 bases between. Germline V lookup: CDR1 DFQATT, CDR2 SNEGSKA (reference sequence). The CDR3 DNA follows: TGCAGTGCTAGGGACTATCGCACAGATACGCAGTATTTT. This gives the protein CSARDYRTDTQYF.

The chain links TRBV2 to TRBJ2-7; TRBD2 agrees at 10 bases. V trimming: 2 bases; J trimming: 4 bases; junction bases outside the gene matches: 5. Germline CDR1 reads SNHLY; CDR2 reads FYNNEI. CDR3 length equals 15 residues. The CDR3 DNA is TGTGCCAGCAGTGAACCCGGACTAGCGGCTTACGAGCAGTACTTC. Its translation: CASSEPGLAAYEQYF.

The gene calls are TRBV2 and TRBJ1-5; the match to TRBD1 covers 7 bases. Germline V gene lookup returns CDR1 SNHLY and CDR2 FYNNEI. Trimming removed 3 bases from V and 7 bases from J; junction bases left unmatched: 3. The CDR3 covers 13 residues. For the CDR3, the DNA is TGTGCCAGCAGTGACCGGGGACAGCAGCCCCAGCATTTT. It translates to CASSDRGQQPQHF.

This clonotype occurred many times. The rearrangement uses TRBV5-5 and TRBJ2-7; D unresolved. Germline V gene data show CDR1 as SGHKS and CDR2 as YYEKEE (reference sequence). The CDR3 spans 14 residues. V dropped 4 bases and J dropped 2 bases, with 13 bases sitting between them. Here the CDR3 reads CASSRMSGTYEQYF. CDR3 in DNA: TGTGCCAGCAGCCGGATGTCAGGAACCTACGAGCAGTACTTC.

V is TRBV19 and J is TRBJ1-2; TRBD1 matches at 9 bases. The V gene end was trimmed by 11 bases and the J gene end by 3 bases; junction bases not matched to a gene: 10. CDR3 size: 14 residues. Germline CDR1 LNHDA, CDR2 SQIVND (reference sequence). The CDR3 loop reads CASQQGALYYGYTF. The CDR3 DNA sequence: TGTGCCTCCCAACAGGGGGCTCTTTACTATGGCTACACCTTC.

J is TRBJ1-1 and V is TRBV3-1, with 9 bases identical to TRBD1. The CDR3 has 16 residues. Germline CDR1 LGHDT, CDR2 YNNKEL (reference sequence). After removal of 4 bases from V and 11 bases from J, the junction contained 17 bases not matched to a gene. The CDR3 spells CASSPLVGGQGNQAFF. CDR3 sequence (DNA): TGTGCCAGCAGCCCCCTTGTTGGGGGACAGGGTAATCAGGCTTTCTTT.

This clonotype came up many times. The rearrangement joins TRBV28 to TRBJ1-2; 9 positions agree with TRBD1. Trimming took 6 bases from V and 3 from J; bases not matched to a gene: 8. CDR3 length: 15 residues. Germline loops: CDR1 MDHEN, CDR2 SYDVKM. CDR3 sequence reads: CASSIRDRVDYGYTF. Written as DNA, the CDR3 is TGTGCCAGCAGCATCCGGGACAGGGTGGACTATGGCTACACCTTC.

Ten or more counts support this clonotype. The rearrangement joins TRBV5-6 to TRBJ2-7; D could derive from TRBD1 or TRBD2 (5 bases each). V was cut by 4 bases and J by 0 bases, with 11 bases left in between. CDR3 length equals 14 residues. CDR1 is SGHDT, CDR2 YYEEEE, per germline. The CDR3 loop reads CASSGWDASYEQYF. CDR3 bases: TGTGCCAGCAGCGGCTGGGACGCCTCCTACGAGCAGTACTTC.

The chain uses TRBV11-2 and TRBJ2-3; 12 bases agree with TRBD2. The germline gives CDR1 SGHAT, CDR2 FQNNGV. Trimming removed 4 bases from V and 1 base from J; junction bases left unmatched: 6. CDR3 length: 17 residues. CDR3 protein: CASSSRLAGDGTDTQYF. In nucleotides, the CDR3 is TGTGCCAGCAGCTCCAGACTAGCGGGAGACGGCACAGATACGCAGTATTTT.